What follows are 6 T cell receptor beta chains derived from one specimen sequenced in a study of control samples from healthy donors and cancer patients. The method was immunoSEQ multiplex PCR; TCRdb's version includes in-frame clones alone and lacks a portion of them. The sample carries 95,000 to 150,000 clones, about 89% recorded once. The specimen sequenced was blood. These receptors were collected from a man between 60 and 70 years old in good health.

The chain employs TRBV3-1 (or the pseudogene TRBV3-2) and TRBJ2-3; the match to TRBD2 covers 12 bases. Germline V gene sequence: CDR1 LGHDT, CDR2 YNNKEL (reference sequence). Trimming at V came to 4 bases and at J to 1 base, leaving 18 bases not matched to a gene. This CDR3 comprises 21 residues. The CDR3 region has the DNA TGTGCCAGCAGCCTGACGGCTAGCGGGGGGGCATTGCCTTCACGCACAGATACGCAGTATTTT. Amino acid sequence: CASSLTASGGALPSRTDTQYF.

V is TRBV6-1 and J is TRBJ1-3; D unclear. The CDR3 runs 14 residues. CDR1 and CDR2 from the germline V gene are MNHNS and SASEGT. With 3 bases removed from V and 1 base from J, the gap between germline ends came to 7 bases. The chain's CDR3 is CASSEDWSGNTIYF. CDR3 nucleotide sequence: TGTGCCAGCAGTGAGGACTGGTCTGGAAACACCATATATTTT.

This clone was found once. The CDR3 nucleotides are TGTGCCAGCAGTTTCGGGGGCGGCGGTGAAAAACTGTTTTTT. This codes for CASSFGGGGEKLFF. The genes are TRBV28 and TRBJ1-4, with D perhaps matching TRBD1 (6 bases). CDR1 MDHEN and CDR2 SYDVKM come from the germline V gene. With 3 bases removed from V and 7 bases from J, the gap between germline ends came to 12 bases. This CDR3 region has 14 residues.

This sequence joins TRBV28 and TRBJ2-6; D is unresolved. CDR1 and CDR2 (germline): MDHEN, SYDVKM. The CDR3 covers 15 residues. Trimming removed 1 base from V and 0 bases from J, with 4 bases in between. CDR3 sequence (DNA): TGTGCCAGCAGTTTATTGGGCTCTGGGGCCAACGTCCTGACTTTC. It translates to CASSLLGSGANVLTF.

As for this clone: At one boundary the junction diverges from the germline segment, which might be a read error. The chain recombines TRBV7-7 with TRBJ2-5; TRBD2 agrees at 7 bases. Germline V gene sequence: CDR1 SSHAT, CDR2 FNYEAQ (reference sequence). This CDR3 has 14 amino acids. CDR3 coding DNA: TGTGCTAGCAGCCGTACCGGGACTAAAGAGACCCAGTACTTC. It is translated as CASSRTGTKETQYF.

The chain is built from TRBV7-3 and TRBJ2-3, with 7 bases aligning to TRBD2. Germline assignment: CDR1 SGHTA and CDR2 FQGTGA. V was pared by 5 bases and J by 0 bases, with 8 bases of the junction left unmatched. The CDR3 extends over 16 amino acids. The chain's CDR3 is CASSIHGGLSTDTQYF. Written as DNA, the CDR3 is TGTGCCAGCAGCATACACGGGGGACTAAGCACAGATACGCAGTATTTT.